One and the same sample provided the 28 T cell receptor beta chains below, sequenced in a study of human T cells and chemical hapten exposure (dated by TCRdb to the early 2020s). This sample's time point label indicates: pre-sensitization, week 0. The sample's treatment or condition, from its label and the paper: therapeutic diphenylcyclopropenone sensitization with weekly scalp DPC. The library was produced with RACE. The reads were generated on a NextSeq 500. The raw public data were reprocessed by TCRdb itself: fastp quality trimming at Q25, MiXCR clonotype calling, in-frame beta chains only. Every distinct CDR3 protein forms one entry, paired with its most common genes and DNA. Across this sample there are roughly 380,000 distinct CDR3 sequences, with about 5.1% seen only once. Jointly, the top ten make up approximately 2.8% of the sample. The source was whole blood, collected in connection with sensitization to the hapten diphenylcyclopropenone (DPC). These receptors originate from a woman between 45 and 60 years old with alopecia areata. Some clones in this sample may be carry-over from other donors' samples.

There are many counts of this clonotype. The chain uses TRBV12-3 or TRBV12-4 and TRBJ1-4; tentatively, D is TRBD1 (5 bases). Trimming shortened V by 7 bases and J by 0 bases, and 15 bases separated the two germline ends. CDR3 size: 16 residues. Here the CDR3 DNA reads TGTGCCAGCACCCTGGACATGGGAGCAACTAATGAAAAACTGTTTTTT. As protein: CASTLDMGATNEKLFF.

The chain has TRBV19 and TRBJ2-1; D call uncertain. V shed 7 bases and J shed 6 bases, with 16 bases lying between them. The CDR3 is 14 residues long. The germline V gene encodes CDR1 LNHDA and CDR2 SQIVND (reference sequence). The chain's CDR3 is CASTPGRSTNEQFF. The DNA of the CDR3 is TGTGCCAGTACCCCGGGCCGAAGCACCAATGAGCAGTTCTTC.

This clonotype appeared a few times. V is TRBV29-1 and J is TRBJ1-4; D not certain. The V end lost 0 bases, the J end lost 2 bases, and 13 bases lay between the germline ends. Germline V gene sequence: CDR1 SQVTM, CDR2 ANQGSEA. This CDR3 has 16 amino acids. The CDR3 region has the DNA TGCAGCGTTGAAGATCTGGAGGGTGGGACTAATGAAAAACTGTTTTTT. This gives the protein CSVEDLEGGTNEKLFF.

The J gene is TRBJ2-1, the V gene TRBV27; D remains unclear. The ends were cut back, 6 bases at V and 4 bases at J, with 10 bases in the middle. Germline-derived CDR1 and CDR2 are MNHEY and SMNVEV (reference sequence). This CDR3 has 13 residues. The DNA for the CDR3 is TGTGCCAGCAGCCCCCCACCTTACAATGAGCAGTTCTTC. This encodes CASSPPPYNEQFF.

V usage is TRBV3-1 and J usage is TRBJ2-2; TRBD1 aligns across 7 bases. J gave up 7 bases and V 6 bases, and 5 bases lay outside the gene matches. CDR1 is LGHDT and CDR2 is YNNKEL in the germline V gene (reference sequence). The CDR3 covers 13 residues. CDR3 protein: CASSDRAVGELFF. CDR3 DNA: TGTGCCAGCAGTGACAGGGCGGTCGGGGAGCTGTTTTTT.

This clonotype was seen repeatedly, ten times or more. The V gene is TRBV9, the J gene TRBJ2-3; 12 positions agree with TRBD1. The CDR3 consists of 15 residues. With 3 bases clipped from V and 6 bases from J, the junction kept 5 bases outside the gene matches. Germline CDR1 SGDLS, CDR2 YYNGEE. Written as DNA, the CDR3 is TGTGCCAGCAGCGGCGGGACAGGGGGCGTGGATACGCAGTATTTT. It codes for CASSGGTGGVDTQYF.

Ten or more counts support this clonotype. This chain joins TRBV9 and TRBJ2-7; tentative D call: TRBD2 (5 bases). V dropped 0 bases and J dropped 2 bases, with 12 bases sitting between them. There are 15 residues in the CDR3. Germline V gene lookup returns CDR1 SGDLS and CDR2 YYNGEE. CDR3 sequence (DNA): TGTGCCAGCAGCGTAGATCCTAGCAGAACCTACGAGCAGTACTTC. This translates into CASSVDPSRTYEQYF.

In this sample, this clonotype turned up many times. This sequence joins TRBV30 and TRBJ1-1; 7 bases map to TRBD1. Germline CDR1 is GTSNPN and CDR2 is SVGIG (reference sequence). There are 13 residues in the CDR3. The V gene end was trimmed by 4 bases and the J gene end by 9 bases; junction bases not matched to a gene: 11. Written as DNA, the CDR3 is TGTGCCTGGAATCCGCTCCGGGGACAGAAAGCTTTCTTT. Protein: CAWNPLRGQKAFF. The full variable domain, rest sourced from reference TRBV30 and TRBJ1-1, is SQTIHQWPATLVQPVGSPLSLECTVEGTSNPNLYWYRQAAGRGLQLLFYSVGIGQISSEVPQNLSASRPQDRQFILSSKKLLLSDSGFYLCAWNPLRGQKAFFGQGTRLTVV.

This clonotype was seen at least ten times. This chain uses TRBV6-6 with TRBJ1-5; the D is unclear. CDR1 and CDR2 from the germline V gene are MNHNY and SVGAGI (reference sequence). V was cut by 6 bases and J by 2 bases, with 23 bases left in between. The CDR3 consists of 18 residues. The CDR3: CASSSSFRRQSRNQPQHF. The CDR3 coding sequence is TGTGCCAGCAGCTCGTCGTTTCGTCGGCAGTCCCGCAATCAGCCCCAGCATTTT.

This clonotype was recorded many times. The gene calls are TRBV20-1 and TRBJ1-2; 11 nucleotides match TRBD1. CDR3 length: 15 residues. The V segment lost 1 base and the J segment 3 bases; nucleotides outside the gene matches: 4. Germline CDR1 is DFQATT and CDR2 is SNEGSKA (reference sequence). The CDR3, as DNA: TGCAGTGCTAGAGTGGACAGGGGGCCGGACTATGGCTACACCTTC. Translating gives CSARVDRGPDYGYTF.

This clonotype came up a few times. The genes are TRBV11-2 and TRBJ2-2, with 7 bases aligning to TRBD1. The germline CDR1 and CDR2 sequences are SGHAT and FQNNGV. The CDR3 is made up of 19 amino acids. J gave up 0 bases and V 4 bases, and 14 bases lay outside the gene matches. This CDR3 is CASSSKPRQGRTNTGELFF. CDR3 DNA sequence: TGTGCCAGCAGCTCCAAACCAAGACAGGGAAGGACGAACACCGGGGAGCTGTTTTTT.

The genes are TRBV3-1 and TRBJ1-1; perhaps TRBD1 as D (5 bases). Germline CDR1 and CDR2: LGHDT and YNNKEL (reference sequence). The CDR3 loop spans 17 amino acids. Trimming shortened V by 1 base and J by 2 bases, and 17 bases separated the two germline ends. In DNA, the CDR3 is TGTGCCAGCAGCCAAGTGGGGCGGGCAGGGCGAAACACTGAAGCTTTCTTT. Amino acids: CASSQVGRAGRNTEAFF.

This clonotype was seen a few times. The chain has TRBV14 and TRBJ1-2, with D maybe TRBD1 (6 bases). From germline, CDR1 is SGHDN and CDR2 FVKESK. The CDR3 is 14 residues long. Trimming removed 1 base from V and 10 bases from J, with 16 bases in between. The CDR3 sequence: CASSQVRGTSFYTF. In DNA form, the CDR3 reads TGTGCCAGCAGCCAAGTTCGAGGGACATCTTTCTACACCTTC. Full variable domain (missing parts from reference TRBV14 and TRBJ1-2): EAGVTQFPSHSVIEKGQTVTLRCDPISGHDNLYWYRRVMGKEIKFLLHFVKESKQDESGMPNNRFLAERTGGTYSTLKVQPAELEDSGVYFCASSQVRGTSFYTFGSGTRLTVV.

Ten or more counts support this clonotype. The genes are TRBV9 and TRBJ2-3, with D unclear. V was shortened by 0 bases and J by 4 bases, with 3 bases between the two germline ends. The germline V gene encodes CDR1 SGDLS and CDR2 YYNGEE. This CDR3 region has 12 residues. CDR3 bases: TGTGCCAGCAGCGTAGGGGCAGATACGCAGTATTTT. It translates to CASSVGADTQYF.

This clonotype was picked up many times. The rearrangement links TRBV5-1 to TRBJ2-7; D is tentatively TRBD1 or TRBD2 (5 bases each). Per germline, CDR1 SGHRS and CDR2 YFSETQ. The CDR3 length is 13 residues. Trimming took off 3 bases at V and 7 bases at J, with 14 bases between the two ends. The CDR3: CASSSTAWGEQYF. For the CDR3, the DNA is TGCGCCAGCAGCTCCACCGCCTGGGGGGAGCAGTACTTC.

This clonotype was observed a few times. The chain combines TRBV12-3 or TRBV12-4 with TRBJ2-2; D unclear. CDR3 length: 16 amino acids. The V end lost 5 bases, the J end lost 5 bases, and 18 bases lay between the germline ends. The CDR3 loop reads CASSPSSRVDTGELFF. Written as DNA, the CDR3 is TGTGCCAGCAGTCCCTCGAGTAGGGTTGATACCGGGGAGCTGTTTTTT.

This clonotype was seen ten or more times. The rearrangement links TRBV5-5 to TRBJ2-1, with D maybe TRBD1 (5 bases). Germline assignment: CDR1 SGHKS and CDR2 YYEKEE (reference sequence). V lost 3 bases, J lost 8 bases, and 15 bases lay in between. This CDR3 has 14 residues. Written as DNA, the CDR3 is TGTGCCAGCAGCTCTTACCCAGGGTCGGATGAGCAGTTCTTC. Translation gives CASSSYPGSDEQFF.

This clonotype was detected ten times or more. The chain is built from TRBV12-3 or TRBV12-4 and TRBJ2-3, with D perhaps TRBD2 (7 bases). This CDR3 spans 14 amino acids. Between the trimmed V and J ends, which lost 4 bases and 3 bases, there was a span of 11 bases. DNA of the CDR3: TGTGCCAGCAGTTCAGGGGAGGGGACAGATACGCAGTATTTT. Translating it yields CASSSGEGTDTQYF.

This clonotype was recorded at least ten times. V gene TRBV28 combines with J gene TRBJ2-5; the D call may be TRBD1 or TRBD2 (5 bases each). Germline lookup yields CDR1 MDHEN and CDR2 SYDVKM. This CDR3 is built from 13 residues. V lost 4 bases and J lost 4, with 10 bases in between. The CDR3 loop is CASSSGTLETQYF. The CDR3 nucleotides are TGTGCCAGCAGTTCCGGGACGTTAGAGACCCAGTACTTC.

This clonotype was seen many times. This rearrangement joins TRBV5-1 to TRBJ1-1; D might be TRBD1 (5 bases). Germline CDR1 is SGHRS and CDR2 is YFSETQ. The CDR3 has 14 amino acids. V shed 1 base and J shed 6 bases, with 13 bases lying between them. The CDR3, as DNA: TGCGCCAGCAGCTTGACAGAGGGGATCGCTGAAGCTTTCTTT. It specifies CASSLTEGIAEAFF.

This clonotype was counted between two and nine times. The CDR3 loop reads CASGADREVYGYTF. The CDR3 DNA sequence: TGTGCCAGCGGGGCGGACAGGGAAGTATACGGCTACACCTTC. This rearrangement joins TRBV27 to TRBJ1-2, with 8 bases aligning to TRBD1. With V trimmed by 8 bases and J by 8 bases, 13 bases remained unmatched. The CDR3 has 14 amino acids. The germline V gene encodes CDR1 MNHEY and CDR2 SMNVEV (reference sequence).

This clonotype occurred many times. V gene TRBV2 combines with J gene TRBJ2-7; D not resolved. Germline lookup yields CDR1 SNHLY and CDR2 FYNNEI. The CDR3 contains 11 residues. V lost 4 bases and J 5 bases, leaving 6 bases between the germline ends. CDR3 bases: TGTGCCAGCAGTGTCGAGGACGAGCAGTACTTC. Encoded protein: CASSVEDEQYF.

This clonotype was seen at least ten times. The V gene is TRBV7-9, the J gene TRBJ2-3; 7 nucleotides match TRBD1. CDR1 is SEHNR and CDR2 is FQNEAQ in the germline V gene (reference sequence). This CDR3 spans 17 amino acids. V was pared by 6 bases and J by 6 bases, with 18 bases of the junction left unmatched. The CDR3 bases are TGTGCCAGCAGAAAAAGGGGGCACGACAGGGTTGGCGATACGCAGTATTTT. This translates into CASRKRGHDRVGDTQYF.

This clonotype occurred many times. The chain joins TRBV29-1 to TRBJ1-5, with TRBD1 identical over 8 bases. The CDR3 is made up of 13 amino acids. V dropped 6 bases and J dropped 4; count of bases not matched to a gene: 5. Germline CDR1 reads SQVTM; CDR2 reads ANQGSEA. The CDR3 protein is CSVVGQGNQPQHF. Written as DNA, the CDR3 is TGCAGCGTCGTTGGACAGGGTAATCAGCCCCAGCATTTT. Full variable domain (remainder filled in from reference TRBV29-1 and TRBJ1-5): SAVISQKPSRDICQRGTSLTIQCQVDSQVTMMFWYRQQPGQSLTLIATANQGSEATYESGFVIDKFPISRPNLTFSTLTVSNMSPEDSSIYLCSVVGQGNQPQHFGDGTRLSIL.

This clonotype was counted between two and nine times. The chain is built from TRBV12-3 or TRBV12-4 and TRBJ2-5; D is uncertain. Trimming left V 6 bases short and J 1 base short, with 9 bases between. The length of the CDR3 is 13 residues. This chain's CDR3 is CASRLTVQETQYF. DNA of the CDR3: TGTGCCAGCAGATTGACTGTCCAAGAGACCCAGTACTTC.

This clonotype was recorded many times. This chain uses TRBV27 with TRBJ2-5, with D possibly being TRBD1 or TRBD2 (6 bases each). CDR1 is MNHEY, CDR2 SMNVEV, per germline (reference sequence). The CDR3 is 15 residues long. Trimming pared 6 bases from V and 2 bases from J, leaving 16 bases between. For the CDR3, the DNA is TGTGCCAGCAGCTCATCTTGGGGGGCGCAAGAGACCCAGTACTTC. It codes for CASSSSWGAQETQYF.

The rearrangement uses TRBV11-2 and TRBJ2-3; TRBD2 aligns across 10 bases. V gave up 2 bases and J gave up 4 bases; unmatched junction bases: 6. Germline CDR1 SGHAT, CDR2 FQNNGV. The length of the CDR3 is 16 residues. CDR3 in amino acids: CASSLLAGAIADTQYF. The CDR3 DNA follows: TGTGCCAGCAGCTTACTAGCGGGAGCAATCGCAGATACGCAGTATTTT.

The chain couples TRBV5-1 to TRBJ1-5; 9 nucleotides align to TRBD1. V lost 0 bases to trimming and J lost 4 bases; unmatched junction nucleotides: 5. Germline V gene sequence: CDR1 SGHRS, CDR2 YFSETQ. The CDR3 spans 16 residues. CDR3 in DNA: TGCGCCAGCAGCTTGGAGACAGGGGGTCCAAATCAGCCCCAGCATTTT. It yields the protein CASSLETGGPNQPQHF.